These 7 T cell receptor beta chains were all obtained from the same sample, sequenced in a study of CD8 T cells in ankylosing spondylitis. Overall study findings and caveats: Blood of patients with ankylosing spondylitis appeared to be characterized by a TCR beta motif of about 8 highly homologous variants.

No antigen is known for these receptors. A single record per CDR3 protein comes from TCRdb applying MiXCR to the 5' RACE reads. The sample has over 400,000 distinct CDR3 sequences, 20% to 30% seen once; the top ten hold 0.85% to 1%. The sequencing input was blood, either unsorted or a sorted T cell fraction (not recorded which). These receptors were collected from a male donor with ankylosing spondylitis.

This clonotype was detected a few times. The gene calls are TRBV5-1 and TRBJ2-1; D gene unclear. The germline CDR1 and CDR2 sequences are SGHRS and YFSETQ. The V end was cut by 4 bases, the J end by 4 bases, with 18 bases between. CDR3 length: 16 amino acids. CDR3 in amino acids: CASSPGPSGVYNEQFF. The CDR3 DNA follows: TGCGCCAGCAGCCCCGGACCATCTGGGGTTTACAATGAGCAGTTCTTC.

CDR3 sequence: CASSLGGDGYGYTF. The CDR3 region has the DNA TGTGCCAGCAGCTTAGGGGGCGACGGCTATGGCTACACCTTC. The V call is TRBV7-9, the J call TRBJ1-2; the D gene is possibly TRBD1 (5 bases). CDR3 length equals 14 residues. Germline loops: CDR1 SEHNR, CDR2 FQNEAQ (reference sequence). V lost 1 base to trimming and J lost 4 bases, with 10 bases between them.

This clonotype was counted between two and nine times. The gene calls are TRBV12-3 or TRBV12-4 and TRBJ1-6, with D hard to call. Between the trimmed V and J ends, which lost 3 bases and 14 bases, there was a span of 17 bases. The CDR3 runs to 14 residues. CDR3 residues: CASSLGESRTALHF. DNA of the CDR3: TGTGCCAGCAGTTTGGGAGAATCTCGAACAGCCCTCCACTTT.

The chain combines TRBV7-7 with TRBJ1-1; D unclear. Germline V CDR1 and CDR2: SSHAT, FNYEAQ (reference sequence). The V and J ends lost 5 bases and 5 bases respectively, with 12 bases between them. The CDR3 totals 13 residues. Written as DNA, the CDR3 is TGTGCCAGCAGCGCAAACTTGGGAACTGAAGCTTTCTTT. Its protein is CASSANLGTEAFF.

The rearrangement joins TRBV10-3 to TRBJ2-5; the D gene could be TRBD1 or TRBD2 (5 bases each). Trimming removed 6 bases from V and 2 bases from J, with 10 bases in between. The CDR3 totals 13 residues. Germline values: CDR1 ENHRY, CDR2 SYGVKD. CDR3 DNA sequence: TGTGCCATCAGGGGGACCGAGCAAGAGACCCAGTACTTC. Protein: CAIRGTEQETQYF.

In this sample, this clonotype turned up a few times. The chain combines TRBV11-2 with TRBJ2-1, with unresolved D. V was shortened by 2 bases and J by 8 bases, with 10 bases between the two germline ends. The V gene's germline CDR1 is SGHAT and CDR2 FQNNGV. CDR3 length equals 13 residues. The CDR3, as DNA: TGTGCCAGCAGCTTACAACAGTTTGATGAGCAGTTCTTC. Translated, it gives CASSLQQFDEQFF. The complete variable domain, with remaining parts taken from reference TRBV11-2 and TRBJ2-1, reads EAGVAQSPRYKIIEKRQSVAFWCNPISGHATLYWYQQILGQGPKLLIQFQNNGVVDDSQLPKDRFSAERLKGVDSTLKIQPAKLEDSAVYLCASSLQQFDEQFFGPGTRLTVL.

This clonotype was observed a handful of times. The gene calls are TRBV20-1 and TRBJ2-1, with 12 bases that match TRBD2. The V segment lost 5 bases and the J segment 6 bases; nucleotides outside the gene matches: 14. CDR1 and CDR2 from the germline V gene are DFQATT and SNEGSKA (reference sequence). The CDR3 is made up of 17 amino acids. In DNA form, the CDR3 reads TGCAGTGCTCGCCCCTCGACTAGCGGGAGAACCTTCAATGAGCAGTTCTTC. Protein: CSARPSTSGRTFNEQFF.